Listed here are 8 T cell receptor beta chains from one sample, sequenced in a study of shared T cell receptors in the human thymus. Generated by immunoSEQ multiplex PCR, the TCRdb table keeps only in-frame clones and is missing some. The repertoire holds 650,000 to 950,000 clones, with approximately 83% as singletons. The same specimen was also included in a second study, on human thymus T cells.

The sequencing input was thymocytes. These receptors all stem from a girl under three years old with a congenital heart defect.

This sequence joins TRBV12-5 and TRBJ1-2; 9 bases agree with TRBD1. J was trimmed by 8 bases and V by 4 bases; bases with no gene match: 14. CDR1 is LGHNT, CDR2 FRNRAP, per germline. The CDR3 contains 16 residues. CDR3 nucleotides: TGTGCTAGTGGTTCACACCGGGACAGGGTTTTGAACGGCTACACCTTC. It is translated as CASGSHRDRVLNGYTF.

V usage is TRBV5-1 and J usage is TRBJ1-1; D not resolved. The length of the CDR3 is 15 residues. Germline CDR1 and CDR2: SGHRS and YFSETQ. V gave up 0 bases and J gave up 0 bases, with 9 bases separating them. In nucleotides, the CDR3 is TGCGCCAGCAGCTTGGGGTCGTACATGAACACTGAAGCTTTCTTT. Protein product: CASSLGSYMNTEAFF.

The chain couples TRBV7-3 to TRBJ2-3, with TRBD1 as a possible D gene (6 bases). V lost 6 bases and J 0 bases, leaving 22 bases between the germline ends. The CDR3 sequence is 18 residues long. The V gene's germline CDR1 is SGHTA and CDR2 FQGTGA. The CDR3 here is CASSRRCRGAISTDTQYF. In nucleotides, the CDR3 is TGTGCCAGCAGTCGAAGATGCAGGGGCGCAATAAGCACAGATACGCAGTATTTT. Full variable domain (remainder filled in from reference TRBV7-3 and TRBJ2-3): GAGVSQTPSNKVTEKGKYVELRCDPISGHTALYWYRQSLGQGPEFLIYFQGTGAADDSGLPNDRFFAVRPEGSVSTLKIQRTERGDSAVYLCASSRRCRGAISTDTQYFGPGTRLTVL.

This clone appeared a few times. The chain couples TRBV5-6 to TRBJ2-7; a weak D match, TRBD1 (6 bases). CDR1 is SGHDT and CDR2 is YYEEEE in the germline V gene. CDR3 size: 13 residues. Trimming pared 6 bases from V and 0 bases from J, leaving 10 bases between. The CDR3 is CASMDSRSYEQYF. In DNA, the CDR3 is TGTGCCAGCATGGACAGCCGCTCCTACGAGCAGTACTTC.

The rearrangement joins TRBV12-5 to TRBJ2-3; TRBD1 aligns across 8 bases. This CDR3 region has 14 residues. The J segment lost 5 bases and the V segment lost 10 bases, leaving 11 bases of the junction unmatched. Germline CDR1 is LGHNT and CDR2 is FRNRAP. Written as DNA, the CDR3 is TGTGCTACCCAACCCAGGGGGCAGGGAGATACGCAGTATTTT. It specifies CATQPRGQGDTQYF.

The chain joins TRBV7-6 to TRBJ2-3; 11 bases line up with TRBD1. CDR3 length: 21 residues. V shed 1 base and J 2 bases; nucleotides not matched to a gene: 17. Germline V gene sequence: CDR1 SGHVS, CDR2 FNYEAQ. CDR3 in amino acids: CASSLGTGGGPLLLVTDTQYF. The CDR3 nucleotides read TGTGCCAGCAGCTTAGGGACAGGGGGCGGCCCCTTACTCCTGGTCACAGATACGCAGTATTTT. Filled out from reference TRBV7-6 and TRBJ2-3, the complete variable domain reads GAGVSQSPRYKVTKRGQDVALRCDPISGHVSLYWYRQALGQGPEFLTYFNYEAQQDKSGLPNDRFSAERPEGSISTLTIQRTEQRDSAMYRCASSLGTGGGPLLLVTDTQYFGPGTRLTVL.

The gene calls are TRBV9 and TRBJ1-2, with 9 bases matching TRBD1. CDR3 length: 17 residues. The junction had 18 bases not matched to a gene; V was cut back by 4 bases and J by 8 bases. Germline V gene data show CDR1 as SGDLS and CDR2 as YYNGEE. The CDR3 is CASSPRSGDRVSKGYTF. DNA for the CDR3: TGTGCCAGCAGCCCCCGGTCGGGGGACAGGGTCTCTAAAGGCTACACCTTC.

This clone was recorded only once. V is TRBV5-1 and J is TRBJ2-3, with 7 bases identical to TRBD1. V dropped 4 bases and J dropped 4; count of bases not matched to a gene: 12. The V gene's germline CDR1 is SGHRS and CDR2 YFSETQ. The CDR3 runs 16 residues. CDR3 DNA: TGCGCCAGCAGCATATTAGGGGGCATAGGGTCAGATACGCAGTATTTT. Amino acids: CASSILGGIGSDTQYF.